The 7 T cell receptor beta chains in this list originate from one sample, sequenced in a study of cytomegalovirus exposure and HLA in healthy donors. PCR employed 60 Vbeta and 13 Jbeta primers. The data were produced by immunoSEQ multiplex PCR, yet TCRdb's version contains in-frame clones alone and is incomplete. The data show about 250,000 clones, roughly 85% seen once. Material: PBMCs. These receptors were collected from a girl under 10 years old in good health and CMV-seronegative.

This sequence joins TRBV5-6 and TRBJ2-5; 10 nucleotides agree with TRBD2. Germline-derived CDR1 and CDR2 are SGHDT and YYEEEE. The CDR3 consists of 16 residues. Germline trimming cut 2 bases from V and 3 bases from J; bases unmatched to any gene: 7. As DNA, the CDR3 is TGTGCCAGCAGCTTCCCTTTACTAGCGGGGAAAGAGACCCAGTACTTC. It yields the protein CASSFPLLAGKETQYF.

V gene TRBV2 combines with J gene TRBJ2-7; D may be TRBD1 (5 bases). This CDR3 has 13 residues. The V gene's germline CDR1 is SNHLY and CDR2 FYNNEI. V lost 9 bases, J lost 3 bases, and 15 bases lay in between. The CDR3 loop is CASTSRQFYEQYF. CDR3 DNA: TGTGCCAGTACGTCTCGACAGTTCTACGAGCAGTACTTC.

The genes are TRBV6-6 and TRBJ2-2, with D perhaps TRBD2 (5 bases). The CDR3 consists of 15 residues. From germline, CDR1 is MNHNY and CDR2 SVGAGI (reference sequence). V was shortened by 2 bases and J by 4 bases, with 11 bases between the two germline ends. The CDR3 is CASSYRTSSTGELFF. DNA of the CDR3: TGTGCCAGCAGTTACCGAACTAGTTCCACCGGGGAGCTGTTTTTT.

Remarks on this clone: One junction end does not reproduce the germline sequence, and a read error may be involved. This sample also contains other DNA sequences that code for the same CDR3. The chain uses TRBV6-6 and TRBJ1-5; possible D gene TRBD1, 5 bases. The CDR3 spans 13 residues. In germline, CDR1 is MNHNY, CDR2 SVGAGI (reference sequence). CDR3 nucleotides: TGTGCTAGCACCTGGGGAGGGGATCAGCCCCAGCATTTT. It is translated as CASTWGGDQPQHF.

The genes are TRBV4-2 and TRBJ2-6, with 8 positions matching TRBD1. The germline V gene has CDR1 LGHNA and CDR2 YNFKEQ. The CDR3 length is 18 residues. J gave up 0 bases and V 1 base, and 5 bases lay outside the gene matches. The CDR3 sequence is CASSQGLDRASGANVLTF. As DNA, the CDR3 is TGTGCCAGCAGCCAAGGCTTGGACAGGGCCTCTGGGGCCAACGTCCTGACTTTC.

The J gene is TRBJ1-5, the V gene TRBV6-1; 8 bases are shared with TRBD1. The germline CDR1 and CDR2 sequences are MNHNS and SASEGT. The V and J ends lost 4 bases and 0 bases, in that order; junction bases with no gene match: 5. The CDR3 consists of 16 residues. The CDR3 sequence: CASSGAGQVSNQPQHF. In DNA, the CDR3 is TGTGCCAGCAGTGGGGCGGGACAGGTTAGCAATCAGCCCCAGCATTTT.

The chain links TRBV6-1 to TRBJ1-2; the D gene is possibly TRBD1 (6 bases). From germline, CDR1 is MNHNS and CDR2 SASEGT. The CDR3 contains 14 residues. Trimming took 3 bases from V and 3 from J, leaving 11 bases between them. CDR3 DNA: TGTGCCAGCAGTGACTCTCCAGGGGACTATGGCTACACCTTC. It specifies CASSDSPGDYGYTF.